This T cell receptor beta chain was observed in a study of monozygotic twins with inflammatory bowel disease. For this clonotype: The target antigen is unknown.

Notes on the study in general: People with IBD had fewer clonotypes in common with others than healthy twins did, especially with disease activity. No detectable difference in repertoire similarity separated concordant from discordant twins, possibly as a result of limited power.

TCRdb reprocessed the 5' RACE reads; each CDR3 protein has one entry and no DNA is given. Its clone listing holds fewer than 150,000 distinct CDR3 sequences. The receptor comes from a human donor with ulcerative colitis or Crohn's disease, or a healthy co-twin of an affected twin (not recorded which). The sample taken for sequencing was blood.

The CDR3 protein is CSVGQNTGELFF. The chain couples TRBV29-1 to TRBJ2-2. Germline V gene data show CDR1 as SQVTM and CDR2 as ANQGSEA. CDR3 size: 12 residues.